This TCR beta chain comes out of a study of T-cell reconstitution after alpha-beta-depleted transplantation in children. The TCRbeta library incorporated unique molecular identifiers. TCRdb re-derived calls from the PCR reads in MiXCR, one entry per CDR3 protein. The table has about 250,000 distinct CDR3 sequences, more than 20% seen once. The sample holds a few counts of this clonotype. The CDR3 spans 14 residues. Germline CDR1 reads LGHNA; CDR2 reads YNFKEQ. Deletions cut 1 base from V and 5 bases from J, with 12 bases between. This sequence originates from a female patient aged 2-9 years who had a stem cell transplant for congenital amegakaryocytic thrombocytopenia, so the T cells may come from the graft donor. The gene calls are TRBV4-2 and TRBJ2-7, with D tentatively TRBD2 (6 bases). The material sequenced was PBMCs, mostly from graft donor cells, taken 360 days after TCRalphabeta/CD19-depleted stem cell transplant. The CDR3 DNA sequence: TGTGCCAGCAGCCAAGGCCGGGAGTCCGACGAGCAGTACTTC. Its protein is CASSQGRESDEQYF.